The 16 T cell receptor beta chains listed next were all sequenced from one sample in a study of glioma-infiltrating T cells after dendritic cell vaccination. Sequenced by immunoSEQ multiplex PCR; TCRdb stores in-frame clones only, minus some. This table holds 90,000 to 100,000 clones, around 80% found once. The material was blood, obtained before dendritic cell vaccination. Receptor source: a human donor with glioblastoma.

CDR3 sequence: CASSSGLAGVETQYF. The CDR3, as DNA: TGTGCCAGCAGCTCGGGACTAGCGGGAGTGGAGACCCAGTACTTC. The rearrangement joins TRBV7-2 to TRBJ2-5; 14 bases align to TRBD2. CDR3 length: 15 amino acids. The J segment lost 5 bases and the V segment lost 4 bases, leaving 3 bases of the junction unmatched. Germline loops: CDR1 SGHTA, CDR2 FQGNSA.

This chain joins TRBV19 and TRBJ1-2; 8 nucleotides agree with TRBD1. This CDR3 spans 14 amino acids. CDR1 is LNHDA, CDR2 SQIVND, per germline (reference sequence). Trimming took 9 bases from V and 2 from J; bases not matched to a gene: 8. CDR3 sequence reads: CASHEGTGNYGYTF. The DNA for the CDR3 is TGTGCCAGCCACGAAGGGACAGGAAACTATGGCTACACCTTC.

The count of this clone is one. V gene TRBV19 combines with J gene TRBJ2-5; 7 bases map to TRBD2. Germline V gene data show CDR1 as LNHDA and CDR2 as SQIVND (reference sequence). CDR3 size: 14 residues. V was clipped by 5 bases and J by 3 bases; unmatched bases: 6. CDR3 bases: TGTGCCAGTAGTCGAGCGGGATGGAAAGAGACCCAGTACTTC. Protein product: CASSRAGWKETQYF.

This rearrangement joins TRBV5-4 to TRBJ1-1; no clear D. CDR3 length: 14 amino acids. Germline loops: CDR1 SGHNT, CDR2 YYREEE (reference sequence). V was clipped by 0 bases and J by 0 bases, with 6 bases between them. The DNA for the CDR3 is TGTGCCAGCAGCTTGGCTGTCCTGAACACTGAAGCTTTCTTT. It translates to CASSLAVLNTEAFF.

J is TRBJ2-5 and V is TRBV29-1; possible D gene TRBD2, 7 bases. The DNA end is a closer match to TRBJ2-7, so the J assignment may be wrong. Germline V gene lookup returns CDR1 SQVTM and CDR2 ANQGSEA. The CDR3 is 13 residues long. CDR3 nucleotides: TGCAGCGTGGTCGAGGGGGGGCGGTACGAGCAGTACTTC. Translation: CSVVEGGRYEQYF.

This sequence joins TRBV6-6 and TRBJ2-7; 11 bases align to TRBD2. The germline gives CDR1 MNHNY, CDR2 SVGAGI (reference sequence). The CDR3 is made up of 14 amino acids. V dropped 5 bases and J dropped 4; count of bases not matched to a gene: 4. Here the CDR3 DNA reads TGTGCCAGCAGTCCACTAGCGGGAGCATACGAGCAGTACTTC. This translates into CASSPLAGAYEQYF.

A single count supports this clone. The J gene is TRBJ2-7, the V gene TRBV5-1; 7 nucleotides line up with TRBD1. Germline CDR1 reads SGHRS; CDR2 reads YFSETQ. With 4 bases clipped from V and 0 bases from J, the junction kept 7 bases outside the gene matches. The CDR3 consists of 15 residues. DNA of the CDR3: TGCGCCAGCAGCAAACGGACAGGCAGCTCCTACGAGCAGTACTTC. Protein: CASSKRTGSSYEQYF.

The chain carries TRBV27 and TRBJ2-1, with D possibly being TRBD2 (5 bases). Germline CDR1 is MNHEY and CDR2 is SMNVEV (reference sequence). There are 16 residues in the CDR3. V dropped 5 bases and J dropped 1 base, with 15 bases sitting between them. The CDR3 protein is CASSPLAGLSYNEQFF. CDR3 bases: TGTGCCAGCAGTCCCCTTGCGGGCCTATCCTACAATGAGCAGTTCTTC.

J is TRBJ2-5 and V is TRBV10-1, with D possibly matching TRBD2 (7 bases). Germline-derived CDR1 and CDR2 are WNHNN and SYGVQD (reference sequence). CDR3 size: 17 residues. V was shortened by 0 bases and J by 5 bases, with 19 bases between the two germline ends. CDR3 loop: CASSESVAGLGGETQYF. As DNA, the CDR3 is TGCGCCAGCAGTGAGTCAGTGGCAGGACTAGGGGGGGAGACCCAGTACTTC.

The chain carries TRBV11-3 and TRBJ2-1; unclear D gene. The CDR3 sequence is 15 residues long. The V gene lost 5 bases and the J gene lost 0 bases, with 11 bases spanning the gap. Germline CDR1 reads SGHNT; CDR2 reads YENEEA. The CDR3 protein is CASSPYLSSYNEQFF. For the CDR3, the DNA is TGTGCCAGCAGCCCGTATCTGAGCTCCTACAATGAGCAGTTCTTC.

The gene calls are TRBV18 and TRBJ2-7; D possibly corresponds to TRBD1 (7 bases). This CDR3 has 15 residues. The germline V gene has CDR1 KGHSH and CDR2 LQKENI. V lost 3 bases, J lost 5 bases, and 17 bases lay in between. The CDR3: CASSPTLQGGDEQYF. The CDR3 DNA reads as TGTGCCAGCTCACCGACGCTTCAGGGGGGCGACGAGCAGTACTTC.

This chain connects TRBV13 to TRBJ2-5; maybe TRBD1 (6 bases). The CDR3 has 14 amino acids. V shed 4 bases and J shed 2 bases, with 11 bases lying between them. Per germline, CDR1 PRHDT and CDR2 FYEKMQ (reference sequence). Here the CDR3 DNA reads TGTGCCAGCAGCTACCGACAGGTACAAGAGACCCAGTACTTC. Its translation is CASSYRQVQETQYF.

This clone was detected a few times. For the CDR3, the DNA is TGTGCAAGTCGCTTAGTACAGTTTCCCCTTATTATTTACGAGCAGTACTTC. This translates into CASRLVQFPLIIYEQYF. This chain connects TRBV12-2 to TRBJ2-7; the DNA was not compared with TRBD1, the D call given in the table. TRBV12-2 is a pseudogene locus. There are 17 residues in the CDR3.

The chain links TRBV28 to TRBJ2-1, with 7 bases matching TRBD1. Per the germline V gene, CDR1 is MDHEN and CDR2 is SYDVKM. The CDR3 is made up of 15 amino acids. V was pared by 6 bases and J by 6 bases, with 11 bases of the junction left unmatched. As DNA, the CDR3 is TGTGCCAGCAGCCTAGCCCGGGACAGTATCAATGAGCAGTTCTTC. The encoded protein is CASSLARDSINEQFF.

In nucleotides, the CDR3 is TGTGCCAGCTCACAACAGAGTAATGAAAAACTGTTTTTT. Protein sequence: CASSQQSNEKLFF. The J gene is TRBJ1-4, the V gene TRBV18; D gene ambiguous. Trimming removed 4 bases from V and 4 bases from J, with 7 bases in between. The CDR3 sequence is 13 residues long. The germline gives CDR1 KGHSH, CDR2 LQKENI.

This sequence joins TRBV11-2 and TRBJ2-7; possibly TRBD1 for D (5 bases). The CDR3 has 14 residues. V lost 4 bases and J 3 bases, leaving 13 bases between the germline ends. Germline V CDR1 and CDR2: SGHAT, FQNNGV. The DNA for the CDR3 is TGTGCCAGCAGCTCCTTGACAGCGTTCTACGAGCAGTACTTC. Translation: CASSSLTAFYEQYF.